This is a list of T cell receptor beta chains from one sample in a study of regulatory T cells in long-lasting Graves disease. From the multiplex PCR reads, TCRdb called clonotypes with MiXCR, one entry per CDR3 protein. In the table there are fewer than 400,000 distinct CDR3 sequences, about a sixth of which are singletons. The sample consisted of peripheral blood mononuclear cells (PBMCs), taken at new diagnosis, from a patient treated with antithyroid drugs. All receptors derive from a female donor with Graves disease. Both conserved end residues are trimmed from each CDR3. Each record gives: V gene, J gene, CDR3 protein.

TRBV5-1	TRBJ2-1	ASSFSGSRSYNEQF
TRBV18	TRBJ1-1	ASSPQGGQLEAF
TRBV9	TRBJ2-1	ASSVRVERESNEQF
TRBV9	TRBJ1-1	ASSVWRGTEAF
TRBV20-1	TRBJ1-5	SARRSGGSNQPQH
TRBV5-4	TRBJ2-3	ASSSPSGRQGDTQY
TRBV3-1	TRBJ1-6	ASSPLGGAYNSPLH
TRBV7-9	TRBJ2-5	ASAPAQETQY
TRBV29-1	TRBJ2-7	SVLTGVQY
TRBV28	TRBJ2-3	AGSLGMTTDTQY
TRBV2	TRBJ1-5	ASIGNSNQPQH
TRBV7-9	TRBJ2-1	ASTWYSGANNEQF
TRBV6-1	TRBJ2-3	ASSEALGESGTDTQY
TRBV30	TRBJ2-7	AWQGRWISSYEQY
TRBV27	TRBJ2-1	ASGSWNEQF
TRBV12-3/TRBV12-4	TRBJ2-7	ASRGDRGREQY
TRBV6-5	TRBJ2-4	ASSYGENIQY
TRBV6-1	TRBJ1-1	ASRKGWGGTEAF
TRBV7-2	TRBJ2-3	ASSFSVAGGPIPSTDTQY
TRBV2	TRBJ2-7	ASNFGDPPYEQY
TRBV28	TRBJ2-7	ASSLDRSRNEQY
TRBV11-3	TRBJ2-7	ASSLDPGQGAYEQY
TRBV10-2	TRBJ2-2	ASGVAVGGTGELF
TRBV7-9	TRBJ2-1	ASSSGTGLGGEQF
TRBV24-1	TRBJ2-1	ATSVSGEGNQEQF
TRBV12-5	TRBJ2-1	ASGLVPEVPLYNEQF
TRBV28	TRBJ1-2	ASSLPGLNQRGYT
TRBV3-1	TRBJ1-1	ASSHRSRAMNTEAF
TRBV18	TRBJ2-1	ASSPIPGDNEQF
TRBV7-9	TRBJ2-3	ASSSDRRTDTQY
TRBV18	TRBJ2-1	ASSPGAIEQF
TRBV30	TRBJ1-1	AWSVAAGNTEAF
TRBV2	TRBJ2-5	ASSEFQREYETQY
TRBV12-3/TRBV12-4	TRBJ2-7	ASRGRGHSYEQY